This TCR beta chain derives from a study of Graves' ophthalmopathy and Graves' hyperthyroidism. RNA transcripts were the source from which TCR beta CDR3 regions were amplified. First-round RT-PCR employed HTBI primers, with a second-round multiplex PCR after it. MiXCR, run by TCRdb on the multiplex PCR reads, gives a single entry per CDR3 protein. The sample includes fewer than 650,000 distinct CDR3 sequences, about a fifth of them seen just once. This clonotype has just a few counts. The CDR3 has 19 amino acids. Germline-derived CDR1 and CDR2 are SNHLY and FYNNEI. J was trimmed by 4 bases and V by 6 bases; bases with no gene match: 18.

The TCR comes from a woman aged 18-29 years with stable Graves' hyperthyroidism. Some clones in this sample may be carry-over from other donors' samples. What was sequenced was peripheral blood. J is TRBJ1-3 and V is TRBV2; 10 nucleotides line up with TRBD1. CDR3 sequence reads: CASRRPGQGILRLGNTIYF. CDR3 in DNA: TGTGCCAGCAGGAGGCCGGGACAGGGGATCCTCCGACTAGGAAACACCATATATTTT.